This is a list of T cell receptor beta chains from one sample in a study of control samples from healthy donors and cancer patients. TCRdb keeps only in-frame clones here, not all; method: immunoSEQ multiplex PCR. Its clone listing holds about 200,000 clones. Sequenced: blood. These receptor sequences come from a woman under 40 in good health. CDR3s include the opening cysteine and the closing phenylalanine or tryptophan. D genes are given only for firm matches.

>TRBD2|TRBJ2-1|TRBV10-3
CAITPGTSGGVNEQFF
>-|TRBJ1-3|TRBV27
CASSSRQGNTIYF
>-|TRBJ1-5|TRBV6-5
CASSPRPGGNQPQHF
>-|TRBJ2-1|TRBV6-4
CASSDRGKSSYNEQFF
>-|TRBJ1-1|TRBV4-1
CASSQDTVETEAFF
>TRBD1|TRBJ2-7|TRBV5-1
CASSLWGQGDEQYF
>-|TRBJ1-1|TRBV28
CASSFGFEAFF
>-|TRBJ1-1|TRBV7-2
CASRQAQSGGAFF
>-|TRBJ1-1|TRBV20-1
CSPSGTEAFF
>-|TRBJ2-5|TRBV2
CASSEGSGVGTQYF
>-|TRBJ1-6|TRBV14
CASSQVGRGSPLHF
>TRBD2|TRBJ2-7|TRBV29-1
CSVAGLASSYEQYF
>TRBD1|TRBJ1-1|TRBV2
CASSGTDNTEAFF
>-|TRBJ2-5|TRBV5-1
CASSPLSGWFAETQYF
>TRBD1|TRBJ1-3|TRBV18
CASSPRTGVGNTIYF
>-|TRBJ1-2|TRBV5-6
CASSPLPTANYGYTF
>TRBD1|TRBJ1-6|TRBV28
CASSPRTGPLHF
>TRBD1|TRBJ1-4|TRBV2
CASVRGLNEKLFF
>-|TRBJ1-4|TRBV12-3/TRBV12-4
CASSRTNEKLFF
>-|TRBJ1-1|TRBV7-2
CASSRDGASEGTEAFF
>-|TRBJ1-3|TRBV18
CASSPGTDSGNTIYF
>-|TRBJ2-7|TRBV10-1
CASRLRFQDPYEQYF
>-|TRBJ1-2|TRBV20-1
CSASYYGYTF
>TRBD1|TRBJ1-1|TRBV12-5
CASGLVPGTGGYNTEAFF
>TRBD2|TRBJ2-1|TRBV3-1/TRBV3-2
CASSWLAGYAEQFF
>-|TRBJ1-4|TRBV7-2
CASSISGAATNEKLFF
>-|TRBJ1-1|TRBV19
CASSTRMRLTGGITEAFF
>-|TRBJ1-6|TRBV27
CASSLLLNGGKVSPLHF
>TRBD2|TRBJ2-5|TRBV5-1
CASSYGTSGRGETQYF
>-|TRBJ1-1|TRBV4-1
CASSQAEIEVTEAFF
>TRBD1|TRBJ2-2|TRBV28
CASSYGQVRANTGELFF
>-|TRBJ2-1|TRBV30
CAWSPKGYVYNEQFF
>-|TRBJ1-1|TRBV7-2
CASSLGAANTEAFF
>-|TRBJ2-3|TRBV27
CASSLFQGTDTQYF
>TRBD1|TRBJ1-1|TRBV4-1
CASSYADLKDRSFRAFF
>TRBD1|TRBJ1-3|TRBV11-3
CASSLGRGVTSGNTIYF
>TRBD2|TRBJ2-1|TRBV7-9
CASSSAGDEQFF
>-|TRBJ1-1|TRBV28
CASRASGVEKAFF
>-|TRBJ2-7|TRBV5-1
CASSLVGYEQYF
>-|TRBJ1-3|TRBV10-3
CAISEVWSEARGNTIYF
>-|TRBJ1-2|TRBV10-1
CASSAGLNYGYTF
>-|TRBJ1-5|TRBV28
CASVNGQRTQPQHF
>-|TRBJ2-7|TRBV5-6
CASTPGTTATYEQYF
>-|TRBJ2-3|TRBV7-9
CASSLFGADTQYF
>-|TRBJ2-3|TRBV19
CASSIGTGPATGSTDTQYF
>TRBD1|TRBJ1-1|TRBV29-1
CSGSGQGRTEAFF
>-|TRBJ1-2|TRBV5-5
CASSRPGHYGYTF
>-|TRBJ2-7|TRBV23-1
CASSQLGTLHEQYF
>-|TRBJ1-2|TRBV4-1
CASSPPVLYGNGYTF
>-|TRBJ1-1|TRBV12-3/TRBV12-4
CASSFRLAEAFF
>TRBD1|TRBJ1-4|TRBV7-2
CASSPGQGSRGEKLFF
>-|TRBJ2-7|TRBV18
CASSPPTYEQYF
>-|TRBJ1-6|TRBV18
CASYGVGEHNSPLHF
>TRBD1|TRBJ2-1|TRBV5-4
CASSRQGGNEQFF
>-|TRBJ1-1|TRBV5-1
CASRKGVNTEAFF
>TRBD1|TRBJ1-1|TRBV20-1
CSASSGQGREAFF
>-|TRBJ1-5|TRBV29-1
CSAAEGIGNQPQHF
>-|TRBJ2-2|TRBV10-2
CASKPGQNTGELFF
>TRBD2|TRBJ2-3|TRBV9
CASSATSGFHTQYF
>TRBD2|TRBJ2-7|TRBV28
CATRTSGALYEQYF